This is a list of T cell receptor beta chains from one sample in a study of early T cells in non-severe SARS-CoV-2 infection. MiXCR was run by TCRdb on the 5' RACE reads, yielding one entry per CDR3 protein. The sample lists tens of thousands of distinct CDR3 sequences; around 5.8% were seen once. Sequences were derived from whole blood, sampled at baseline. The receptors originated from an adult who was a healthcare worker with PCR-confirmed SARS-CoV-2 infection or an uninfected control (not recorded which). CDR3s include the opening cysteine and the closing phenylalanine or tryptophan. Size values are once, few and many counts, or a class for expanded clones, and some rows have none.

j_call: TRBJ1-1; v_call: TRBV14; clone_size: few; cdr3_aa: CASSQVPQGNTEAFF
j_call: TRBJ2-1; v_call: TRBV7-9; clone_size: .; cdr3_aa: CASSLAGSPYNEQFF
j_call: TRBJ1-6; v_call: TRBV20-1; clone_size: many; cdr3_aa: CSARDGGQGNSPLHF
j_call: TRBJ2-7; v_call: TRBV7-9; clone_size: .; cdr3_aa: CASSLEVGQGPLEQYF
j_call: TRBJ2-3; v_call: TRBV7-3; clone_size: medium-sized; cdr3_aa: CASSIPGDTQYF
j_call: TRBJ1-5; v_call: TRBV7-2; clone_size: many; cdr3_aa: CASSPETAQPQHF
j_call: TRBJ1-5; v_call: TRBV7-8; clone_size: .; cdr3_aa: CASSPGTLYSNQPQHF
j_call: TRBJ2-3; v_call: TRBV30; clone_size: few; cdr3_aa: CAWSRREKDTQYF
j_call: TRBJ2-5; v_call: TRBV5-1; clone_size: few; cdr3_aa: CASNERETQYF
j_call: TRBJ2-7; v_call: TRBV11-2; clone_size: few; cdr3_aa: CASSPRDPSYEQYF
j_call: TRBJ2-1; v_call: TRBV20-1; clone_size: many; cdr3_aa: CSARDRRTSSDEQFF
j_call: TRBJ2-3; v_call: TRBV19; clone_size: .; cdr3_aa: CASSQRQGTTDTQYF
j_call: TRBJ2-5; v_call: TRBV11-2; clone_size: few; cdr3_aa: CASSPLGRGETQYF
j_call: TRBJ2-7; v_call: TRBV7-6; clone_size: many; cdr3_aa: CASSEFLAGYNYEQYF
j_call: TRBJ1-6; v_call: TRBV7-3; clone_size: many; cdr3_aa: CASSLDRDHLHF
j_call: TRBJ2-7; v_call: TRBV7-2; clone_size: .; cdr3_aa: CASSLGTGNYEQYF
j_call: TRBJ1-2; v_call: TRBV2; clone_size: .; cdr3_aa: CASSEEGDYGYTF
j_call: TRBJ1-2; v_call: TRBV30; clone_size: .; cdr3_aa: CAWTTNPPHGYTF
j_call: TRBJ1-1; v_call: TRBV7-3; clone_size: many; cdr3_aa: CASSLGTLNTEAFF
j_call: TRBJ2-3; v_call: TRBV11-3; clone_size: .; cdr3_aa: CASSQGFGVTDTQYF
j_call: TRBJ2-3; v_call: TRBV7-2; clone_size: many; cdr3_aa: CASLDRVGGTDTQYF
j_call: TRBJ1-1; v_call: TRBV30; clone_size: medium-sized; cdr3_aa: CAWSRGMNTEAFF
j_call: TRBJ1-2; v_call: TRBV7-2; clone_size: .; cdr3_aa: CASSLARAGTFSNYGYTF
j_call: TRBJ2-3; v_call: TRBV13; clone_size: many; cdr3_aa: CASSPHGADTQYF
j_call: TRBJ2-3; v_call: TRBV24-1; clone_size: .; cdr3_aa: CATSDSHTQYF
j_call: TRBJ2-7; v_call: TRBV5-5; clone_size: few; cdr3_aa: CASSLSFPSYEQYF
j_call: TRBJ1-6; v_call: TRBV13; clone_size: many; cdr3_aa: CASSLLEGNSPLHF
j_call: TRBJ1-5; v_call: TRBV6-5; clone_size: .; cdr3_aa: CASRPRRGNQPQHF
j_call: TRBJ1-2; v_call: TRBV18; clone_size: many; cdr3_aa: CASSLGTGGSGYGYTF
j_call: TRBJ2-3; v_call: TRBV7-2; clone_size: few; cdr3_aa: CASSWDVDTQYF
j_call: TRBJ2-1; v_call: TRBV3-1; clone_size: .; cdr3_aa: CASSTPGLAGRYNEQFF
j_call: TRBJ2-7; v_call: TRBV7-9; clone_size: few; cdr3_aa: CASSLGSYEQYF
j_call: TRBJ2-4; v_call: TRBV7-6; clone_size: many; cdr3_aa: CASSSTAKNIQYF
j_call: TRBJ1-1; v_call: TRBV7-9; clone_size: .; cdr3_aa: CASSGDHTEALF
j_call: TRBJ1-2; v_call: TRBV5-5; clone_size: .; cdr3_aa: CASSSPSSNYGYTF
j_call: TRBJ2-2; v_call: TRBV30; clone_size: .; cdr3_aa: CAWSNGRTTGELFF
j_call: TRBJ2-1; v_call: TRBV6-2/TRBV6-3; clone_size: .; cdr3_aa: CASSPGTFEQSF
j_call: TRBJ1-5; v_call: TRBV18; clone_size: few; cdr3_aa: CASSPAFAPQPQHF
j_call: TRBJ2-7; v_call: TRBV4-2; clone_size: few; cdr3_aa: CASSQFPLAGSYEQYF
j_call: TRBJ2-3; v_call: TRBV5-1; clone_size: .; cdr3_aa: CASSLPGQVSDTQYF
j_call: TRBJ2-1; v_call: TRBV5-1; clone_size: medium-sized; cdr3_aa: CASRVRGDLNEQFF
j_call: TRBJ2-1; v_call: TRBV25-1; clone_size: few; cdr3_aa: CASSESGRGHNEQFF
j_call: TRBJ2-3; v_call: TRBV5-1; clone_size: few; cdr3_aa: CASSQLNVGAADTQYF
j_call: TRBJ1-2; v_call: TRBV4-2; clone_size: few; cdr3_aa: CASSQRQGAGYTF
j_call: TRBJ2-3; v_call: TRBV24-1; clone_size: medium-sized; cdr3_aa: CATSDPSGGTDTQYF
j_call: TRBJ1-1; v_call: TRBV12-2; clone_size: few; cdr3_aa: CASRLGAGGRNTEAFF
j_call: TRBJ2-3; v_call: TRBV5-1; clone_size: few; cdr3_aa: CASAPSSTDTQYF
j_call: TRBJ2-7; v_call: TRBV5-4; clone_size: few; cdr3_aa: CASSTVTTEQYF
j_call: TRBJ2-1; v_call: TRBV29-1; clone_size: few; cdr3_aa: CSVARGPNEQFF
j_call: TRBJ2-2; v_call: TRBV19; clone_size: many; cdr3_aa: CASDRGRIGELFF
j_call: TRBJ1-3; v_call: TRBV6-6; clone_size: .; cdr3_aa: CASRNTGTGGGNTIYF
j_call: TRBJ1-5; v_call: TRBV12-3/TRBV12-4; clone_size: few; cdr3_aa: CASSPVRGNQPQHF
j_call: TRBJ1-4; v_call: TRBV19; clone_size: .; cdr3_aa: CASTSPGKLFF
j_call: TRBJ2-5; v_call: TRBV7-6; clone_size: many; cdr3_aa: CASSFLSETQYF
j_call: TRBJ2-1; v_call: TRBV20-1; clone_size: many; cdr3_aa: CSATTGTDSGNEQFF
j_call: TRBJ1-4; v_call: TRBV7-8; clone_size: .; cdr3_aa: CASSLALTNEKLFF
j_call: TRBJ1-2; v_call: TRBV2; clone_size: medium-sized; cdr3_aa: CASSEVRVNYGYTF
j_call: TRBJ2-5; v_call: TRBV12-3/TRBV12-4; clone_size: medium-sized; cdr3_aa: CASSLAAQGETQYF
j_call: TRBJ2-7; v_call: TRBV6-5; clone_size: many; cdr3_aa: CASSSPGPVYEQYF
j_call: TRBJ2-7; v_call: TRBV20-1; clone_size: many; cdr3_aa: CSTGQGAGEQYF